Below, 17 T cell receptor beta chains from the same sample are listed, as sequenced in a study of T-cell memory formation after mild COVID-19. TCRdb re-called the 5' RACE reads through MiXCR, storing one row per CDR3 protein. The sample shows approximately 150,000 distinct CDR3 sequences, under 7% of them seen only once. Sequenced sample: PBMCs or a T cell subset sorted from them (not recorded which). These receptor sequences come from an adult woman who had mild COVID-19 (a few samples of this study predate the infection). Cell type and time point are not known.

The sample holds a few counts of this clonotype. The V call is TRBV30, the J call TRBJ2-2; tentatively, D is TRBD2 (6 bases). CDR1 GTSNPN and CDR2 SVGIG come from the germline V gene (reference sequence). V was clipped by 8 bases and J by 4 bases, with 11 bases between them. The CDR3 has 12 amino acids. CDR3: CAKGLLTGELFF. CDR3 bases: TGTGCCAAGGGACTTCTCACCGGGGAGCTGTTTTTT.

A few counts support this clonotype. This sequence joins TRBV18 and TRBJ2-7; TRBD2 agrees at 9 bases. The CDR3 runs 15 residues. CDR1 is KGHSH and CDR2 is LQKENI in the germline V gene. V lost 2 bases and J lost 4; bases outside the gene matches: 6. CDR3: CASSPTRLAEYEQYF. The CDR3 bases are TGTGCCAGCTCACCAACTCGACTAGCGGAATACGAGCAGTACTTC.

In this sample, this clonotype turned up a few times. The J gene is TRBJ2-7, the V gene TRBV7-2; 8 bases agree with TRBD1. This CDR3 is built from 15 residues. V shed 0 bases and J 2 bases; nucleotides not matched to a gene: 3. In germline, CDR1 is SGHTA, CDR2 FQGNSA. CDR3 amino acids: CASSLAQGAAYEQYF. The CDR3 DNA reads as TGTGCCAGCAGCTTAGCTCAGGGGGCCGCCTACGAGCAGTACTTC.

J is TRBJ1-5 and V is TRBV12-3 or TRBV12-4; the D gene is possibly TRBD1 (5 bases). V was clipped by 6 bases and J by 3 bases, with 15 bases between them. The CDR3 is 15 residues long. The CDR3 bases are TGTGCCAGCAGCCAGGTATCAGGGCCCAATCAGCCCCAGCATTTT. Its translation is CASSQVSGPNQPQHF.

This clonotype was seen many times. This chain uses TRBV4-1 with TRBJ2-1; D gene ambiguous. Trimming shortened V by 4 bases and J by 0 bases, and 7 bases separated the two germline ends. CDR1 MGHRA and CDR2 YSYEKL come from the germline V gene. This CDR3 is 14 amino acids long. For the CDR3, the DNA is TGCGCCAGCAGCCGGTCCGGCTCCTACAATGAGCAGTTCTTC. Its translation is CASSRSGSYNEQFF.

This clonotype showed up many times. The V and J genes are TRBV7-8 and TRBJ2-5; D is undetermined. CDR3 length: 14 residues. Germline values: CDR1 SGHVS, CDR2 FQNEAQ. The V end was cut by 1 base, the J end by 3 bases, with 9 bases between. The CDR3 coding sequence is TGTGCCAGCAGCTTAGGAGTAGCAGAAGAGACCCAGTACTTC. Its translation: CASSLGVAEETQYF.

This clonotype occurred many times. This chain links TRBV27 with TRBJ1-1, with D possibly matching TRBD1 (6 bases). The germline V gene has CDR1 MNHEY and CDR2 SMNVEV (reference sequence). Trimming pared 4 bases from V and 2 bases from J, leaving 11 bases between. This CDR3 region has 14 residues. CDR3: CASSSQGRNTEAFF. The CDR3 DNA reads TGTGCCAGCAGTTCACAGGGAAGAAACACTGAAGCTTTCTTT.

Ten or more counts support this clonotype. At one end the junction does not follow the germline gene, possibly because of a read error. The chain couples TRBV5-1 to TRBJ2-3; D remains ambiguous. The germline CDR1 and CDR2 sequences are SGHRS and YFSETQ. The length of the CDR3 is 12 residues. The CDR3: CASSLGADTQYF. DNA of the CDR3: TGCGCCAGCAGCTTGGGAGCAGACACGCAGTATTTT.

This clonotype was detected only a few times. V usage is TRBV7-2 and J usage is TRBJ1-3, with 7 bases matching TRBD1. The V segment lost 5 bases and the J segment 4 bases; nucleotides outside the gene matches: 8. The CDR3 covers 15 residues. The germline V gene has CDR1 SGHTA and CDR2 FQGNSA. In nucleotides, the CDR3 is TGTGCCAGCAGCCCAGAGACAGGGAGAGGAAACACCATATATTTT. As protein: CASSPETGRGNTIYF.

This clonotype has ten or more counts. J is TRBJ2-3 and V is TRBV20-1; TRBD2 aligns across 11 bases. Germline values: CDR1 DFQATT, CDR2 SNEGSKA (reference sequence). The length of the CDR3 is 14 residues. V lost 4 bases to trimming and J lost 4 bases; unmatched junction nucleotides: 4. The CDR3 spells CSATTSGEPDTQYF. The CDR3 DNA reads TGCAGTGCTACGACTAGCGGGGAACCAGATACGCAGTATTTT.

In regard to this clonotype: One base away lies a much larger clone, so this may be a sequencing read error. V is TRBV7-2 and J is TRBJ1-5; no definite D call. The CDR3 covers 13 residues. Germline-derived CDR1 and CDR2 are SGHTA and FQGNSA. In nucleotides, the CDR3 is TGTGCCAGCAGCTTAAGCGGTAATCAGTCCCAGCATTTT. Translation gives CASSLSGNQSQHF.

In this sample, this clonotype turned up a few times. CDR3 region: CASNPRSDASYEQYF. CDR3 DNA: TGTGCCAGCAACCCGAGGAGTGACGCCTCCTACGAGCAGTACTTC. V usage is TRBV6-6 and J usage is TRBJ2-7; D uncertain. The germline V gene has CDR1 MNHNY and CDR2 SVGAGI (reference sequence). The CDR3 is 15 residues long. V lost 7 bases, J lost 0 bases, and 16 bases lay in between.

This clonotype was picked up many times. The genes are TRBV7-2 and TRBJ2-7, with 8 positions matching TRBD2. Germline CDR1 reads SGHTA; CDR2 reads FQGNSA. This CDR3 contains 17 residues. V lost 4 bases to trimming and J lost 4 bases; unmatched junction nucleotides: 15. Written as DNA, the CDR3 is TGTGCCAGCAGCTCGCAAAGCGGGAGCACTAGGTCTTACGAGCAGTACTTC. This sequence encodes CASSSQSGSTRSYEQYF.

V gene TRBV24-1 combines with J gene TRBJ2-1; 8 bases map to TRBD1. V trimming: 6 bases; J trimming: 1 base; junction bases outside the gene matches: 4. This CDR3 region has 15 residues. CDR1 and CDR2 (germline): KGHDR, SFDVKD. Here the CDR3 DNA reads TGTGCCACCAGTACCGACAGGGGTTCCTACAATGAGCAGTTCTTC. It encodes CATSTDRGSYNEQFF.

This clonotype was recorded a few times. The rearrangement uses TRBV5-6 and TRBJ2-3; 7 bases are a match to TRBD2. The junction had 11 bases not matched to a gene; V was cut back by 2 bases and J by 5 bases. CDR1 is SGHDT and CDR2 is YYEEEE in the germline V gene. The CDR3 loop spans 16 amino acids. The CDR3 bases are TGTGCCAGCAGCTTTGGCGGGAGCCCGTTAGGAGATACGCAGTATTTT. Translating it yields CASSFGGSPLGDTQYF.

This clonotype has only a few counts. V gene TRBV15 combines with J gene TRBJ2-1; D unresolved. Trimming took off 0 bases at V and 6 bases at J, with 9 bases between the two ends. The germline V gene has CDR1 LNHNV and CDR2 YYDKDF (reference sequence). This CDR3 has 14 amino acids. The CDR3 spells CATSRDLGSNEQFF. CDR3 bases: TGTGCCACCAGCAGAGATCTTGGCAGCAATGAGCAGTTCTTC. The whole variable domain, remainder taken from reference TRBV15 and TRBJ2-1, is DAMVIQNPRYQVTQFGKPVTLSCSQTLNHNVMYWYQQKSSQAPKLLFHYYDKDFNNEADTPDNFQSRRPNTSFCFLDIRSPGLGDTAMYLCATSRDLGSNEQFFGPGTRLTVL.

The CDR3 DNA sequence: TGTGCCAGCAGTTTAGGTCTGGGGGGGATGAATACGCAGTATTTT. Translated, it gives CASSLGLGGMNTQYF. The chain has TRBV12-3 or TRBV12-4 and TRBJ2-3; TRBD2 agrees at 7 bases. CDR3 length equals 15 residues. Trimming took 1 base from V and 7 from J; bases not matched to a gene: 8.